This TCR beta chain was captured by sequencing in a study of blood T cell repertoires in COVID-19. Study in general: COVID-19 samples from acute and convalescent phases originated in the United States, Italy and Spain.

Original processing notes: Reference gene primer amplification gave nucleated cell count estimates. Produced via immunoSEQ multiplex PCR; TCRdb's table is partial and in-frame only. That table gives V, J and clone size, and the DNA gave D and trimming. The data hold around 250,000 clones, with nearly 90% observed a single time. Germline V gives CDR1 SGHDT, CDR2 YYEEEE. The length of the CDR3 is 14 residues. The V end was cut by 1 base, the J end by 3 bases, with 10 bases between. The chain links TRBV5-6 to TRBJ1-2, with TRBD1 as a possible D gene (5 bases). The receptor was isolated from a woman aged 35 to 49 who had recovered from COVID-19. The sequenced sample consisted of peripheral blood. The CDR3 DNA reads TGTGCCAGCAGCTTGTTCCAGACAGACTATGGCTACACCTTC. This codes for CASSLFQTDYGYTF.